This T cell receptor (beta chain) stems from a study of shared clonotypes between healthy human individuals. Sequencing was performed with immunoSEQ multiplex PCR; in TCRdb, only in-frame clones are kept and a portion is missing. The sample consists of roughly 530,000 clones, 96% of them appearing once. The germline V and J ends were trimmed by 2 bases and 3 bases, with 11 bases remaining between them. Germline values: CDR1 SGHDT, CDR2 YYEEEE. CDR3 length: 15 residues. The sequencing sample was made of naive CD4+ T cells sorted from blood. Subset specified: CD45RA+ positively selected. This TCR came from a woman in her twenties or thirties in good health. The chain joins TRBV5-6 to TRBJ1-4, with D possibly matching TRBD1 (5 bases). The CDR3 nucleotides read TGTGCCAGCAGCTTTGCAGGGTACCCTAATGAAAAACTGTTTTTT. It codes for CASSFAGYPNEKLFF.